A single sample is the source of the 5 T cell receptor beta chains below, sequenced in a study of T cell responses to AZD1222 COVID-19 vaccine. Assay: immunoSEQ multiplex PCR; the TCRdb copy retains only in-frame clones and omits some. Among approximately 170,000 clones listed, approximately 95% were seen once. Source: peripheral blood, taken on day 0 of AZD1222 vaccination. The receptors here all came from an adult in good health.

V usage is TRBV2 and J usage is TRBJ1-2; possible D gene TRBD1, 5 bases. The CDR3 runs to 14 residues. The germline gives CDR1 SNHLY, CDR2 FYNNEI. Trimming shortened V by 4 bases and J by 7 bases, and 16 bases separated the two germline ends. The CDR3 nucleotides read TGTGCCAGCAGTGCCCCAGGGATGACTACTGGCTACACCTTC. It encodes CASSAPGMTTGYTF.

The chain recombines TRBV27 with TRBJ1-2, with D possibly matching TRBD1 (5 bases). V was pared by 6 bases and J by 8 bases, with 22 bases between. Germline values: CDR1 MNHEY, CDR2 SMNVEV (reference sequence). The CDR3 extends over 15 amino acids. The CDR3 sequence is CASSPPGARLTGYTF. CDR3 DNA sequence: TGTGCCAGCAGCCCACCCGGGGCACGACTTACAGGCTACACCTTC.

This chain joins TRBV7-8 and TRBJ1-3, with 7 bases that match TRBD1. The ends lost 3 bases at V and 0 bases at J; junction bases unmatched: 2. From germline, CDR1 is SGHVS and CDR2 FQNEAQ. This CDR3 region has 15 residues. This CDR3 is CASSFGDSSGNTIYF. The CDR3 nucleotides are TGTGCCAGCAGCTTTGGGGACAGCTCTGGAAACACCATATATTTT.

This clone was seen many times. The V gene is TRBV6-1, the J gene TRBJ1-5; tentatively, D is TRBD1 (5 bases). V was shortened by 2 bases and J by 1 base, with 15 bases between the two germline ends. Per germline, CDR1 MNHNS and CDR2 SASEGT. CDR3 length: 17 residues. The CDR3 here is CASSEHRPTQSNQPQHF. CDR3 bases: TGTGCCAGCAGTGAACACAGGCCGACGCAGAGCAATCAGCCCCAGCATTTT.

As DNA, the CDR3 is TGCGCCAGCAGCCATACACAGGGTTCCTATGGCTACACCTTC. Residues: CASSHTQGSYGYTF. The chain employs TRBV4-1 and TRBJ1-2; D is perhaps TRBD1 (6 bases). V was cut by 3 bases and J by 4 bases, with 12 bases left in between. The germline gives CDR1 MGHRA, CDR2 YSYEKL. The CDR3 length is 14 residues.